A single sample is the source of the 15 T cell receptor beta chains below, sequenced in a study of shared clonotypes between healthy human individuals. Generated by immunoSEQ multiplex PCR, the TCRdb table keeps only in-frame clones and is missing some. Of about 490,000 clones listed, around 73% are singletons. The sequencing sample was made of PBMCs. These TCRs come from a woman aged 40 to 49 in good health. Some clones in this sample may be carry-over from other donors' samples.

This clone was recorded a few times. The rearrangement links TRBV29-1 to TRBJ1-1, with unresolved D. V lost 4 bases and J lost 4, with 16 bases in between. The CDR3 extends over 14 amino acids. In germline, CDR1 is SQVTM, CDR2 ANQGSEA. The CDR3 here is CSVVAAGWGTEAFF. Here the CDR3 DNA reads TGCAGCGTTGTCGCGGCAGGCTGGGGCACTGAAGCTTTCTTT.

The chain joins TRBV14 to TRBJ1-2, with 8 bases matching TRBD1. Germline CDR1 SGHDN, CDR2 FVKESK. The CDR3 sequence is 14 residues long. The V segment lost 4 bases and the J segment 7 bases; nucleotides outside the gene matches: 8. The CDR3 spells CASSRWTGFPGYTF. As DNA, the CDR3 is TGTGCCAGCAGCCGCTGGACAGGGTTTCCTGGCTACACCTTC.

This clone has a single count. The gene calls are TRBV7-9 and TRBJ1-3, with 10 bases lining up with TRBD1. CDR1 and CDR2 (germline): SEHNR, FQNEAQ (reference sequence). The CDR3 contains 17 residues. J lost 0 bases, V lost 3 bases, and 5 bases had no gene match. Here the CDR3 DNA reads TGTGCCAGCAGCTTGGGGACAGGGGTCGGCTCTGGAAACACCATATATTTT. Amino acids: CASSLGTGVGSGNTIYF.

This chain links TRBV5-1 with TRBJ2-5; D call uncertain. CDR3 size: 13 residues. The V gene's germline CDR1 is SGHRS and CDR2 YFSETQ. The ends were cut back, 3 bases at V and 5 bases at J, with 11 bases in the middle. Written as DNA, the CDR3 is TGCGCCAGCAGCTCCGAGGAGTTGGAGACCCAGTACTTC. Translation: CASSSEELETQYF.

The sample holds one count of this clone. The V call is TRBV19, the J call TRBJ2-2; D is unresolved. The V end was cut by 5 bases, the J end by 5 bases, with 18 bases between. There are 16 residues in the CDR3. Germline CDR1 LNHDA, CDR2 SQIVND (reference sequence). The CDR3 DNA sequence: TGTGCCAGTAGTCCCTTGACTCAAGGCAGGACCGGGGAGCTGTTTTTT. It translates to CASSPLTQGRTGELFF.

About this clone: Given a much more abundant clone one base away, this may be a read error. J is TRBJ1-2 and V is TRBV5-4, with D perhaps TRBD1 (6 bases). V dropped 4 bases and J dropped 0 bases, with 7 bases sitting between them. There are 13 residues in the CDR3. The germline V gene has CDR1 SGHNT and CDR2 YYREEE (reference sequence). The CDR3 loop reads CASSRDTNYGYTF. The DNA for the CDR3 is TGTGCCAGCAGCCGGGACACTAACTATGGCTACACCTTC.

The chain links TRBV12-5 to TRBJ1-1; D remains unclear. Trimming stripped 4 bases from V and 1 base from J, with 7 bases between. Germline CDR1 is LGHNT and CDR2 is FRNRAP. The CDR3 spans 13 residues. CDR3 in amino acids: CASGSEPNTEAFF. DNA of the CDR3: TGTGCTAGTGGTTCCGAGCCGAACACTGAAGCTTTCTTT.

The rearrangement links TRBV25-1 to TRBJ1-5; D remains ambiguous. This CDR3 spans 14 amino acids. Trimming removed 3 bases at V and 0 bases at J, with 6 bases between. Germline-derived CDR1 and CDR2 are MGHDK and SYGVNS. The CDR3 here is CASSEVYSNQPQHF. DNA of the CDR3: TGTGCCAGCAGTGAGGTCTATAGCAATCAGCCCCAGCATTTT.

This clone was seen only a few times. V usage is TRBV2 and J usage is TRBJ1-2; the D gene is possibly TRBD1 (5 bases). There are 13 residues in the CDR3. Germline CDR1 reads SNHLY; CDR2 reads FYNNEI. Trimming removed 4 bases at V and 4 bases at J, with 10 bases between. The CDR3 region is CASSGDEFYGYTF. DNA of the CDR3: TGTGCCAGCAGTGGGGACGAATTCTATGGCTACACCTTC. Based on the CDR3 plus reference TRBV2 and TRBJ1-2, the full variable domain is EPEVTQTPSHQVTQMGQEVILRCVPISNHLYFYWYRQILGQKVEFLVSFYNNEISEKSEIFDDQFSVERPDGSNFTLKIRSTKLEDSAMYFCASSGDEFYGYTFGSGTRLTVV.

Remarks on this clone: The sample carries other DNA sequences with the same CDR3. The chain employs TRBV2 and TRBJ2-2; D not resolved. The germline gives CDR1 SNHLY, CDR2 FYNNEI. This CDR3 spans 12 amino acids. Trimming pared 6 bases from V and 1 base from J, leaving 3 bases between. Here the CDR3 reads CASRGNTGELFF. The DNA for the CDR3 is TGTGCCAGCAGAGGGAACACCGGGGAGCTGTTTTTT.

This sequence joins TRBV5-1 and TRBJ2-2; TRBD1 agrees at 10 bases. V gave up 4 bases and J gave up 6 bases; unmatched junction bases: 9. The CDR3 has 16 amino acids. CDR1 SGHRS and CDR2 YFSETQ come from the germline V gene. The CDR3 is CASSSGTGEGAGELFF. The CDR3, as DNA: TGCGCCAGCAGCAGCGGGACAGGGGAAGGGGCCGGGGAGCTGTTTTTT.

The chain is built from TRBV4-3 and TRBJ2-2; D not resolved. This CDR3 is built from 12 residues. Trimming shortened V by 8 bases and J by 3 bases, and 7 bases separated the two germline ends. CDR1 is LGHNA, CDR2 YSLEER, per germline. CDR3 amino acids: CASGLDTGELFF. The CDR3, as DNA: TGCGCCAGCGGGCTAGACACCGGGGAGCTGTTTTTT.

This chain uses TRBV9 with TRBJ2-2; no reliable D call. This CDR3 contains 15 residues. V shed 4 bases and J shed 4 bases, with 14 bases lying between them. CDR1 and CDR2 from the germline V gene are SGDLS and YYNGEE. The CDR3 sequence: CASSLRQVGTGELFF. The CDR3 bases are TGTGCCAGCAGCCTGCGCCAAGTTGGCACCGGGGAGCTGTTTTTT.

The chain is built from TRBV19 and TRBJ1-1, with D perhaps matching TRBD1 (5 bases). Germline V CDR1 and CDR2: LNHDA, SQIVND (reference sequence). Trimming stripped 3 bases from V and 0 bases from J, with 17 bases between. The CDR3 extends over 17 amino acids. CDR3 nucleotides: TGTGCCAGTAGTATCGCCGCGGGCAGGGAGATGAACACTGAAGCTTTCTTT. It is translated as CASSIAAGREMNTEAFF.

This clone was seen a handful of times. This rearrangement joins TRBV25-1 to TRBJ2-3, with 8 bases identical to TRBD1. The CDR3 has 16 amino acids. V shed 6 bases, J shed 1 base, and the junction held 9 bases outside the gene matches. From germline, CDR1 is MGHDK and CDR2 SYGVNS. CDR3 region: CASRSRDRWGTDTQYF. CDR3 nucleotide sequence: TGTGCCAGCAGGAGCCGGGACAGGTGGGGCACAGATACGCAGTATTTT.